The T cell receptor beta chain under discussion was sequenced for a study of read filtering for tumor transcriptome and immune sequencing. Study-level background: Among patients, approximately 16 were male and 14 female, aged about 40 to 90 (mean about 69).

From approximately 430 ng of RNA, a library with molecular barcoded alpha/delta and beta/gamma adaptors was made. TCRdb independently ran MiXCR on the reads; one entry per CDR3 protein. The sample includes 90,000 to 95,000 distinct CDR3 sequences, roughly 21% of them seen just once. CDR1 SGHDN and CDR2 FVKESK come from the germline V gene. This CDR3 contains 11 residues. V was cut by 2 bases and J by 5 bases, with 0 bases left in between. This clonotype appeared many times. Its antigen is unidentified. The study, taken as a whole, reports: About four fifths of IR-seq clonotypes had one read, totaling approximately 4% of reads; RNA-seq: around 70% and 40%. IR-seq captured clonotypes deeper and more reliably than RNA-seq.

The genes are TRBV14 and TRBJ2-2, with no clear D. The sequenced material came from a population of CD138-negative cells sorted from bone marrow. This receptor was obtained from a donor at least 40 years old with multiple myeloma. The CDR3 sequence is CASSQTGELFF. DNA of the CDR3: TGTGCCAGCAGCCAAACCGGGGAGCTGTTTTTT.